This TCR beta chain was retrieved from a study of blood T cell repertoires in COVID-19. Looking at the study overall: From the United States, Italy and Spain came samples of acute and convalescent COVID-19. Sources were T cells, B-cell-depleted T cells, or PBMCs; the material itself was cDNA or gDNA.

Per the authors' pipeline: Estimates of nucleated cell counts were drawn from the amplification of reference gene primers. Data came from immunoSEQ multiplex PCR; TCRdb stores just in-frame clones and leaves some out. V, J and clone size reflect that table, while D and trimming were determined from the DNA. The repertoire holds fewer than 150,000 clones, with 85% to 90% as singletons. Trimming shortened V by 1 base and J by 9 bases, and 12 bases separated the two germline ends. Germline CDR1 reads MGHRA; CDR2 reads YSYEKL. This CDR3 is built from 13 residues. The rearrangement joins TRBV4-1 to TRBJ2-5, with D perhaps TRBD1 (6 bases). This TCR was recovered from a man aged 70-80 years who had recovered from COVID-19. Source material: peripheral blood. The DNA of the CDR3 is TGCGCCAGCAGCCAAGGAACAGGGATGGCCCAGTACTTC. Translated, it gives CASSQGTGMAQYF.